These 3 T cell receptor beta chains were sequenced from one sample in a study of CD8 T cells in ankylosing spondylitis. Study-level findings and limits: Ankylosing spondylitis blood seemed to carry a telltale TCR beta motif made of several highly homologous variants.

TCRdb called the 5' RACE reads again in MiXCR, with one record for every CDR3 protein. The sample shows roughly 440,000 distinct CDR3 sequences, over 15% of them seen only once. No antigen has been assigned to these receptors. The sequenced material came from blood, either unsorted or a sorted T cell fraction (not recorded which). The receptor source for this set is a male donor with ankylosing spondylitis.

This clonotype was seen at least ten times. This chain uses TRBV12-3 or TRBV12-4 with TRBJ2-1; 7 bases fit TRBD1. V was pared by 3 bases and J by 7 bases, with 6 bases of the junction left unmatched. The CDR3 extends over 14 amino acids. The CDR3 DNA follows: TGTGCCAGCAGTTTTAGGGACAGTCTTAATGAGCAGTTCTTC. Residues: CASSFRDSLNEQFF.

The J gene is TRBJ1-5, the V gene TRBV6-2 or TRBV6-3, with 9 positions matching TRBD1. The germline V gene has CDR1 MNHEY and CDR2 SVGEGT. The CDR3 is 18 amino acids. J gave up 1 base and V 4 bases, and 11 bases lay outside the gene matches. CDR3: CASSFPQGAKRSNQPQHF. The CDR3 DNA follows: TGTGCCAGCAGTTTCCCACAGGGGGCTAAAAGAAGCAATCAGCCCCAGCATTTT.

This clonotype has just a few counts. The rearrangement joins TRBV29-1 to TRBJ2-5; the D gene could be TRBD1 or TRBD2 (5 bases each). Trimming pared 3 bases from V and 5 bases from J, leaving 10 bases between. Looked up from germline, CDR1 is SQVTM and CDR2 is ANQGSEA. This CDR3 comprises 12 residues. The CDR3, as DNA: TGCAGCGTTGACCTAGGGACGGAGACCCAGTACTTC. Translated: CSVDLGTETQYF.